The following is a T cell receptor (beta chain) sequence with its context. The assay was immunoSEQ multiplex PCR, and TCRdb's table has in-frame clones only and misses some. This table holds 170,000 or so clones, over 85% found once. Between the trimmed V and J ends, which lost 5 bases and 5 bases, there was a span of 11 bases. CDR1 KGHDR and CDR2 SFDVKD come from the germline V gene. This CDR3 has 13 amino acids. This sample is drawn from a study of control samples from healthy donors and cancer patients. The J gene is TRBJ2-5, the V gene TRBV24-1, with D maybe TRBD2 (6 bases). This clonotype was obtained from a man aged 25-40 years in good health. Material: blood. The CDR3 region has the DNA TGTGCCACCAGTGGCACTAGCAGTGAGACCCAGTACTTC. Amino acid sequence: CATSGTSSETQYF.